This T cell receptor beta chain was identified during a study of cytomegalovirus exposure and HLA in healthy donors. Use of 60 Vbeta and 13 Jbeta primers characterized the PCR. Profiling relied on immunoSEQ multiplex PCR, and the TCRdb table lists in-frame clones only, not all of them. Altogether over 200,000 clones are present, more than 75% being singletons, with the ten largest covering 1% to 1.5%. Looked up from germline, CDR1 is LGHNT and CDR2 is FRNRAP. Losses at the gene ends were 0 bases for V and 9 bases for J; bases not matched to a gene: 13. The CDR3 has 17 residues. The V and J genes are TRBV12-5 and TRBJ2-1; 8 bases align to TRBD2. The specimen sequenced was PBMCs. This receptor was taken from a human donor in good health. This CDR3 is CASGLVLWQRETGEQFF. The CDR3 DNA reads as TGTGCTAGTGGTTTGGTACTTTGGCAGCGGGAGACCGGTGAGCAGTTCTTC.